The 16 T cell receptor beta chains presented below share a single source sample, sequenced in a study of cytomegalovirus exposure and HLA in healthy donors. Repertoires were generated with immunoSEQ multiplex PCR, while TCRdb's copy carries only in-frame clones and drops some. This sample has about 70,000 clones, with around 94% found just once. Sequencing was carried out using PBMCs. These receptors were obtained from a young man in good health and CMV-seropositive.

This chain connects TRBV7-9 to TRBJ1-4, with D possibly matching TRBD1 (6 bases). The length of the CDR3 is 16 residues. Germline V CDR1 and CDR2: SEHNR, FQNEAQ (reference sequence). Trimming removed 5 bases at V and 0 bases at J, with 13 bases between. The chain's CDR3 is CASSLLDSSTNEKLFF. The CDR3 region has the DNA TGTGCCAGCAGCCTCCTGGACAGTTCAACTAATGAAAAACTGTTTTTT.

The rearrangement joins TRBV11-2 to TRBJ2-1; weak D call: TRBD2 (6 bases). Deletions cut 1 base from V and 8 bases from J, with 15 bases between. CDR1 and CDR2 from the germline V gene are SGHAT and FQNNGV. CDR3 length equals 15 residues. As DNA, the CDR3 is TGTGCCAGCAGCTTAGGTGCGGGACCCTTTGATGAGCAGTTCTTC. Protein sequence: CASSLGAGPFDEQFF. The complete variable domain, with remaining parts taken from reference TRBV11-2 and TRBJ2-1, reads EAGVAQSPRYKIIEKRQSVAFWCNPISGHATLYWYQQILGQGPKLLIQFQNNGVVDDSQLPKDRFSAERLKGVDSTLKIQPAKLEDSAVYLCASSLGAGPFDEQFFGPGTRLTVL.

The chain carries TRBV11-2 and TRBJ2-1; TRBD2 matches 11 bases. The germline gives CDR1 SGHAT, CDR2 FQNNGV. J was trimmed by 3 bases and V by 5 bases; bases with no gene match: 6. CDR3 length: 16 amino acids. The CDR3 DNA reads as TGTGCCAGCAGCCACATGACTAGCGGGGTCTACAATGAGCAGTTCTTC. It is translated as CASSHMTSGVYNEQFF.

This clone was seen once. The gene calls are TRBV10-3 and TRBJ2-5; D possibly corresponds to TRBD2 (6 bases). CDR3 size: 15 residues. CDR1 and CDR2 (germline): ENHRY, SYGVKD. Trimming took off 5 bases at V and 2 bases at J, with 15 bases between the two ends. CDR3 bases: TGTGCCATCAGTCCATCCGGGGAGGCTCAAGAGACCCAGTACTTC. Encoded protein: CAISPSGEAQETQYF.

This clone was seen a single time. The chain is built from TRBV28 and TRBJ2-5; 11 nucleotides line up with TRBD2. This CDR3 is 15 amino acids long. Germline V lookup: CDR1 MDHEN, CDR2 SYDVKM. Germline trimming cut 8 bases from V and 2 bases from J; bases unmatched to any gene: 7. CDR3 sequence: CASRLAGGSQETQYF. CDR3 sequence (DNA): TGTGCCAGCCGCTTAGCGGGAGGGAGTCAAGAGACCCAGTACTTC.

This chain connects TRBV2 to TRBJ2-5; 7 bases line up with TRBD2. Trimming took 11 bases from V and 4 from J; bases not matched to a gene: 16. Germline CDR1 reads SNHLY; CDR2 reads FYNNEI. CDR3 size: 15 residues. The CDR3 loop reads CASESLRGDRETQYF. The DNA for the CDR3 is TGTGCCTCGGAATCTCTCCGGGGGGATAGAGAGACCCAGTACTTC.

This chain joins TRBV6-5 and TRBJ1-2; unclear D gene. The length of the CDR3 is 14 residues. Germline V CDR1 and CDR2: MNHEY, SVGAGI. Trimming cost V 5 bases and J 0 bases, with 10 bases left between them. In DNA form, the CDR3 reads TGTGCCAGCAGTCCGACATCGTCTAACTATGGCTACACCTTC. This translates into CASSPTSSNYGYTF.

The table lists this clone with a few counts. The chain links TRBV28 to TRBJ1-4; unclear D gene. Trimming stripped 1 base from V and 8 bases from J, with 8 bases between. CDR1 MDHEN and CDR2 SYDVKM come from the germline V gene. The CDR3 runs 13 residues. CDR3 protein: CASSLLSEEKLFF. DNA for the CDR3: TGTGCCAGCAGTTTATTATCGGAGGAAAAACTGTTTTTT.

With respect to this clone: The same CDR3 also results from other DNA sequences found in this sample. The rearrangement joins TRBV5-1 to TRBJ2-7; TRBD2 aligns across 7 bases. The trim removed 0 bases at V and 3 bases at J, leaving 6 bases unmatched. CDR1 and CDR2 (germline): SGHRS, YFSETQ. This CDR3 has 15 residues. The CDR3 loop is CASSLEGLVYYEQYF. The CDR3, as DNA: TGCGCCAGCAGCTTGGAAGGACTAGTTTACTACGAGCAGTACTTC.

The genes are TRBV4-1 and TRBJ2-1, with TRBD1 identical over 7 bases. V dropped 4 bases and J dropped 9; count of bases not matched to a gene: 12. The CDR3 loop spans 15 amino acids. Germline CDR1 and CDR2: MGHRA and YSYEKL. CDR3 sequence reads: CASSLSRDRASEQFF. The CDR3 DNA follows: TGCGCCAGCAGCCTCTCTCGGGACAGAGCGAGTGAGCAGTTCTTC.

This clone was seen a handful of times. The gene calls are TRBV30 and TRBJ2-1; D gene unclear. The V and J ends lost 0 bases and 6 bases respectively, with 6 bases between them. This CDR3 is built from 12 residues. The germline V gene has CDR1 GTSNPN and CDR2 SVGIG (reference sequence). The DNA for the CDR3 is TGTGCCTGGAGTGTAAATCGCAATGAGCAGTTCTTC. Translating it yields CAWSVNRNEQFF.

The chain is built from TRBV28 and TRBJ1-1; D is possibly TRBD1 (6 bases). Germline loops: CDR1 MDHEN, CDR2 SYDVKM. V lost 7 bases to trimming and J lost 4 bases, with 13 bases between them. This CDR3 has 13 residues. The DNA of the CDR3 is TGTGCCAGCATGTGGGGGCTTGGCACTGAAGCTTTCTTT. Residues: CASMWGLGTEAFF.

This clone was found once. DNA of the CDR3: TGTGCCAGCAGCTTTCTCAACACTGAAGCTTTCTTT. Translating gives CASSFLNTEAFF. V and J are TRBV5-5 and TRBJ1-1; D gene unclear. The V gene's germline CDR1 is SGHKS and CDR2 YYEKEE (reference sequence). The CDR3 has 12 residues. V was cut by 2 bases and J by 2 bases, with 4 bases left in between.

The genes are TRBV29-1 and TRBJ1-4; maybe TRBD1 (5 bases). The CDR3 length is 13 residues. Germline lookup yields CDR1 SQVTM and CDR2 ANQGSEA. With 7 bases removed from V and 8 bases from J, the gap between germline ends came to 17 bases. CDR3 sequence (DNA): TGCAGCGCGCTTGGAGGGGTAGGGGAAAAACTGTTTTTT. It is translated as CSALGGVGEKLFF.

The chain has TRBV9 and TRBJ2-2, with 10 nucleotides matching TRBD1. V was clipped by 4 bases and J by 7 bases; unmatched bases: 10. CDR3 size: 16 residues. The V gene's germline CDR1 is SGDLS and CDR2 YYNGEE. CDR3 protein: CASSLGTGETGGELFF. CDR3 coding DNA: TGTGCCAGCAGCCTTGGGACAGGGGAAACGGGCGGGGAGCTGTTTTTT.

The V call is TRBV30, the J call TRBJ1-1, with 7 positions matching TRBD1. J gave up 4 bases and V 2 bases, and 7 bases lay outside the gene matches. The CDR3 extends over 14 amino acids. CDR1 and CDR2 from the germline V gene are GTSNPN and SVGIG (reference sequence). As DNA, the CDR3 is TGTGCCTGGAGTACAGGGGCGGAGGCCACTGAAGCTTTCTTT. It encodes CAWSTGAEATEAFF.